The present entry profiles one TCR beta chain with its context. The sample comes from a study of T cell changes during pregnancy in multiple sclerosis. CDR1 is SGHDN, CDR2 FVKESK, per germline. V gave up 1 base and J gave up 4 bases, with 11 bases separating them. CDR3 length: 15 residues. Method: immunoSEQ multiplex PCR; TCRdb's copy keeps in-frame clones and lacks some. The profile shows 40,000 or so clones, approximately 91% of them singletons. The starting material was CD8+ T cells from peripheral blood mononuclear cells, obtained after pregnancy. The rearrangement uses TRBV14 and TRBJ2-1; TRBD2 might be the D (7 bases). The source is a female donor with multiple sclerosis, enrolled in a pregnancy study. The CDR3 region is CASSQVGRGYNEQFF. CDR3 nucleotides: TGTGCCAGCAGCCAAGTAGGGAGGGGGTACAATGAGCAGTTCTTC.